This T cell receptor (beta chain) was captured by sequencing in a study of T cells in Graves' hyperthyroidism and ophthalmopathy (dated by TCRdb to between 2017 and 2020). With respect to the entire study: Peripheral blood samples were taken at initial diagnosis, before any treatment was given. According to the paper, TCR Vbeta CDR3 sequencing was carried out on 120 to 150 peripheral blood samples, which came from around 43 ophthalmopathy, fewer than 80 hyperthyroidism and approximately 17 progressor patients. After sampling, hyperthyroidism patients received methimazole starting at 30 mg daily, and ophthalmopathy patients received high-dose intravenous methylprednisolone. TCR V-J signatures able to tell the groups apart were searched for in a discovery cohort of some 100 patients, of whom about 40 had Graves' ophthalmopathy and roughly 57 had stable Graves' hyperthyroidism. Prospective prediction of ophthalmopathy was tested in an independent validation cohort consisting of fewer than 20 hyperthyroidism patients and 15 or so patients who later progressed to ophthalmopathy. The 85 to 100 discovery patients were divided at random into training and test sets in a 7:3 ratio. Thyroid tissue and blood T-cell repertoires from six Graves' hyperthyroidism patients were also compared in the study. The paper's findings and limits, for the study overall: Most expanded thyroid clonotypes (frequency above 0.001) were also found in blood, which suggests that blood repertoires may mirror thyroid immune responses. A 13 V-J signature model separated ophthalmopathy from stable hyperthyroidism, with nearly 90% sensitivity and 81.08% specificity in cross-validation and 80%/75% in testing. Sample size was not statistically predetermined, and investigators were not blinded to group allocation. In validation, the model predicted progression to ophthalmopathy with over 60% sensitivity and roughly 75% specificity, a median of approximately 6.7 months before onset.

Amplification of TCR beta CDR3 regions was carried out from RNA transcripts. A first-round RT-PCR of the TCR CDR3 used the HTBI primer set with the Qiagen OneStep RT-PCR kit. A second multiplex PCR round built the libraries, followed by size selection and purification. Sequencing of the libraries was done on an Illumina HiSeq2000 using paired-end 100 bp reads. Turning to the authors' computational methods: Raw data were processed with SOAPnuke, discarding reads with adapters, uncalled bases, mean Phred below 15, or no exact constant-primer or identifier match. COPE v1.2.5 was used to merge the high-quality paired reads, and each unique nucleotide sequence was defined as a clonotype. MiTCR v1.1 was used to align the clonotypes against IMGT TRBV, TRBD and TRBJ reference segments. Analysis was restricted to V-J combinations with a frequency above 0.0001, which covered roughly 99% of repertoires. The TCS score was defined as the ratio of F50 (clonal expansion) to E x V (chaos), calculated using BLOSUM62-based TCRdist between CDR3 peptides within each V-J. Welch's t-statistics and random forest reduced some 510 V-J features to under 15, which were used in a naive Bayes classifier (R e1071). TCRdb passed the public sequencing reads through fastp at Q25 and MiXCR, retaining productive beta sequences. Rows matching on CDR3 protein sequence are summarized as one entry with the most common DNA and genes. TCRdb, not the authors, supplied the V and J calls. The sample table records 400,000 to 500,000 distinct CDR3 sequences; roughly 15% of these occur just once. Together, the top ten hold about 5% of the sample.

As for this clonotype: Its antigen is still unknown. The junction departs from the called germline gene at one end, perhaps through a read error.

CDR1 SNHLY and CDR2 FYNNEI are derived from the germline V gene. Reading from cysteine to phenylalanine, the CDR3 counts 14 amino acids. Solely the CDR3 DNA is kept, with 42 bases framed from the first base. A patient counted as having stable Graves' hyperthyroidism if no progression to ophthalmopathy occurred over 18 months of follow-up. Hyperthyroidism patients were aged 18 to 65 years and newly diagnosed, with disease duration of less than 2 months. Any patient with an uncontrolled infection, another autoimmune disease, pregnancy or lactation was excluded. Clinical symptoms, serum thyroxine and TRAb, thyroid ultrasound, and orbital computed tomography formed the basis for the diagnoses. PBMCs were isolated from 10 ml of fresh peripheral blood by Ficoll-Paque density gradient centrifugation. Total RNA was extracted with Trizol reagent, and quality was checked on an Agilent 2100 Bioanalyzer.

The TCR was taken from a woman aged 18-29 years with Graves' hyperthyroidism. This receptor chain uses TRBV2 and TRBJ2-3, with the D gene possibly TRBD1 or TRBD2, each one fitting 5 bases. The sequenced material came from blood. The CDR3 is CAGSDWGNTDTQYF. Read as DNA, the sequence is TGTGCCGGCAGTGACTGGGGGAACACAGATACGCAGTATTTT.